Sequencing of this T cell receptor beta chain was carried out in a study of spatial heterogeneity in lung cancer (dated by TCRdb to the late 2010s). Regarding the study in general: Donors were under 95 patients with early-stage, untreated non-small cell lung cancer from the lung TRACERx cohort. At surgery, hundreds of tumor regions, 61 to 75 matched nontumor lung samples and 45 to 60 PBMC samples were TCR-sequenced for both alpha and beta chains. The study quantitatively compared TCR alpha and beta repertoires across multiple tumor regions, matched nontumor lung and blood in non-small cell lung cancer. In the raw uncorrected reads, each unique combination of TCR and UMI appeared more than ten times on average. The study linked features of the TCR repertoire to counts of nonsynonymous mutations, which were determined by whole-exome sequencing of tumor tissue. Beta-chain transcripts were consistently detected in greater numbers than alpha-chain transcripts, which likely reflects a higher abundance of beta-chain transcripts. Follow-up PBMC samples were sequenced whenever the samples were available, and the median time to follow-up was two to three years after resection.

The investigation overall reported the following: Ubiquitous expanded tumor TCRs were found in blood more often at tumor resection than at routine follow-up. Additional single-cell paired TCR alpha and beta sequencing was considered necessary to confirm, at a functional level, the hypothesis that regional TCRs recognize regional mutations. Only approximately 13 patients were included in comparisons of baseline and follow-up blood repertoires.

Library generation was performed with 5' RACE. Sequencing instrument: NextSeq 500. To allow correction of PCR and sequencing errors, the TCR library protocol tagged every TCR cDNA molecule with a unique molecular identifier. In the original analysis: Decombinator tools were used for TCR identification, UMI-based error correction and CDR3 extraction. TCRs above a frequency of 2 per 1,000, corresponding to the top 1% of the tumor frequency distribution, were defined as expanded. Renyi diversity was computed with the R vegan package after each repertoire had been subsampled 100 times to 5,000 TCRs. CDR3 similarity networks were built from amino acid triplet string-kernel similarity, with CDR3s being connected when pairwise similarity was above 0.82. TCRdb trimmed the raw reads at Q25, called clones with MiXCR and kept productive beta chains. Rows are combined by CDR3 protein, so each entry shows the most common genes and DNA. For this entry, the V and J calls and clone size follow TCRdb and not the study's own pipeline. Across this sample there are fewer than 60,000 distinct CDR3 sequences, with roughly 7.4% seen only once. The ten largest clones take up around 33% of the sample.

The table lists this clonotype with many counts. The specificity of this receptor is unknown. No much larger clone exists at a distance of one base, and base qualities are not known. According to the study, the label for this sample's time point signals: blood at routine non-recurrence follow-up after resection. Whole RNA extracted from tumor and nontumor lung tissue, or from cryopreserved PBMC samples, was used for TCR sequencing without cell sorting. Only patients for whom sufficient RNA was available from at least two tumor regions were selected for TCR sequencing. From its cysteine to its phenylalanine, the CDR3 spans 14 amino acids. Just CDR3 DNA is preserved here, 42 bases in frame from base 1. The CDR1 and CDR2 encoded by the germline V gene (reference sequence) are SEHNR and FQNEAQ. At the junction V is shortened by 5 bases and J by 8 bases; bases outside the gene matches: 8.

The rearrangement combines TRBV7-9 with TRBJ1-2; TRBD1 matches 10 bases in the middle. The material was PBMCs, obtained at follow-up. The TCR was taken from a female donor with early-stage non-small cell lung cancer. CDR3 reads: CASSKTTGGLGYTF. The nucleotides read TGTGCCAGCAGCAAAACGACAGGGGGCTTGGGCTACACCTTC.